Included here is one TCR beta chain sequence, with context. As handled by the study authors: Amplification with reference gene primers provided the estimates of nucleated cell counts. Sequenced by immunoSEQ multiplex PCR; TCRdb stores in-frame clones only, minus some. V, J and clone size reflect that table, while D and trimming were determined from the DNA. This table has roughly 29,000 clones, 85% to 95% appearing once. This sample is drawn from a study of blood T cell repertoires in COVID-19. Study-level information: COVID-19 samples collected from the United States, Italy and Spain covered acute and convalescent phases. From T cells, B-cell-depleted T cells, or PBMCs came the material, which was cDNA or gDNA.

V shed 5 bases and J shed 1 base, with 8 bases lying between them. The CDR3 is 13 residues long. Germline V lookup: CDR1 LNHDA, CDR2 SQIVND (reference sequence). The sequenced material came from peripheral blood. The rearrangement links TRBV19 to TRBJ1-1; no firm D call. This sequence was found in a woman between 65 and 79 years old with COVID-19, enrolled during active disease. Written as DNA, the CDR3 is TGTGCCAGTAGTTCAACGGGGAACACTGAAGCTTTCTTT. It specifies CASSSTGNTEAFF.